A selection of T cell receptor beta chains follows, all from one sample in a study of CD8 T cells in Susac syndrome. Each CDR3 protein gets one entry after TCRdb re-called the immunoSEQ multiplex PCR reads with MiXCR. The table has about 200,000 distinct CDR3 sequences, 75% to 95% seen once. Sequencing was done on a sample of CD4+ T cells from PBMCs. All receptors derive from a human donor with Susac syndrome. Both conserved end residues are part of each CDR3. Each record gives: V gene, J gene, CDR3 protein.

v_gene: TRBV12-3/TRBV12-4; j_gene: TRBJ2-1; CDR3aa: CASSTSGSSYNEQFF
v_gene: TRBV29-1; j_gene: TRBJ2-1; CDR3aa: CSVVGGSPYNEQFF
v_gene: TRBV5-1; j_gene: TRBJ2-6; CDR3aa: CASSLISSGANVLTF
v_gene: TRBV19; j_gene: TRBJ1-1; CDR3aa: CASSLIRGETEAFF
v_gene: TRBV3-1; j_gene: TRBJ2-3; CDR3aa: CASSQVRLAVDTQYF
v_gene: TRBV19; j_gene: TRBJ1-1; CDR3aa: CASSIEGNSLMNTEAFF
v_gene: TRBV9; j_gene: TRBJ2-2; CDR3aa: CASSVLGYNTGELFF
v_gene: TRBV30; j_gene: TRBJ1-6; CDR3aa: CAWSVIPNNSPLHF
v_gene: TRBV27; j_gene: TRBJ2-7; CDR3aa: CASSLGFSYEQYF
v_gene: TRBV3-1; j_gene: TRBJ2-5; CDR3aa: CASSQMKETQYF